This TCR beta chain was retrieved from a study of neurological immune-mediated disorders. Per the germline V gene, CDR1 is LGHNA and CDR2 is YSLEER. Trimming removed 0 bases from V and 0 bases from J, with 12 bases in between. This CDR3 is built from 17 residues. This sample's time point: technical triplicate 3. The sorted libraries started from 1 million CD4+ or CD8+ T cells. The cDNA was synthesized by 5'RACE incorporating 10-nucleotide random UMIs. Every sequencing run produced over 200 million TCR-beta sequences, and the sequences from any one run covered 15-18 subjects. TCRdb re-called the 5' RACE reads through MiXCR, storing one row per CDR3 protein. The table includes 25,000 to 35,000 distinct CDR3 sequences, 16% detected once. This clonotype was detected many times.

Material: CD4+ T cells from blood. V is TRBV4-3 and J is TRBJ1-3; weak D call: TRBD1 (5 bases). The origin of this receptor is a female donor with HTLV-1-associated myelopathy (HAM/TSP). The CDR3 coding sequence is TGCGCCAGCAGCCAAGACCCCAGGGCCCTCTCTGGAAACACCATATATTTT. This translates into CASSQDPRALSGNTIYF.